This is a list of T cell receptor beta chains from one sample in a study of T cell repertoires in cytomegalovirus infection. TCRdb itself ran the reads through MiXCR, one entry per CDR3 protein. Of approximately 200,000 distinct CDR3 sequences in the sample, approximately 28% are singletons; the top ten hold just over 30%. The sequenced sample consisted of PBMCs. Every receptor here comes from a human donor in good health (CMV status not recorded). Some clones in this sample may be carry-over from other donors' samples. Both conserved end residues are part of each CDR3. The order of the fields is clone size, V gene, D gene, J gene, CDR3 protein, CDR3 DNA. The D gene is left open where the match is weak. Some rows mark clone size as missing; the rest say once, few, many or name a class of expanded clone.

size: .; V: TRBV7-2; D: .; J: TRBJ1-1; CDR3: CASSLPPPGTEAFF; DNA: TGTGCCAGCAGCTTACCGCCCCCGGGGACTGAAGCTTTCTTT
size: few; V: TRBV25-1; D: .; J: TRBJ2-7; CDR3: CASSEQGTSYEQYF; DNA: TGTGCCAGCAGTGAGCAGGGAACCTCCTACGAGCAGTACTTC
size: .; V: TRBV6-2/TRBV6-3; D: .; J: TRBJ2-3; CDR3: CASRPPAGQNDDTQYF; DNA: TGTGCCAGCCGCCCCCCCGCGGGGCAAAATGATGATACGCAGTATTTT
size: few; V: TRBV5-4; D: TRBD1; J: TRBJ2-3; CDR3: CASSLGGTGPGDTQYF; DNA: TGTGCCAGCAGCTTGGGCGGGACAGGGCCGGGAGATACGCAGTATTTT
size: few; V: TRBV18; D: .; J: TRBJ2-7; CDR3: CASSPAPRDSEQYF; DNA: TGTGCCAGCTCACCCGCGCCCCGGGACTCCGAGCAGTACTTC
size: few; V: TRBV12-3/TRBV12-4; D: .; J: TRBJ2-1; CDR3: CASSVDLYNEQFF; DNA: TGTGCCAGCAGTGTAGACTTATACAATGAGCAGTTCTTC
size: .; V: TRBV7-2; D: TRBD1; J: TRBJ2-3; CDR3: CASSPGTGSRDTRYF; DNA: TGTGCCAGCAGCCCCGGGACAGGGTCGAGAGATACGCGGTATTTT
size: .; V: TRBV7-2; D: .; J: TRBJ1-1; CDR3: CASSLVGGGMGDTEAFF; DNA: TGTGCCAGCAGCTTAGTTGGGGGGGGTATGGGTGACACTGAAGCTTTCTTT
size: .; V: TRBV5-1; D: .; J: TRBJ2-7; CDR3: CASSLERSISYEQYF; DNA: TGCGCCAGCAGCTTGGAACGATCGATTTCCTACGAGCAGTACTTC
size: .; V: TRBV11-2; D: TRBD2; J: TRBJ2-1; CDR3: CASSPIGLAGGNEQFF; DNA: TGTGCCAGCAGCCCAATTGGCCTAGCGGGGGGCAATGAGCAGTTCTTC
size: .; V: TRBV12-3/TRBV12-4; D: TRBD2; J: TRBJ2-5; CDR3: CASSLGRLAVVSQETQYF; DNA: TGTGCCAGCAGTTTGGGGCGACTAGCGGTTGTTTCCCAAGAGACCCAGTACTTC
size: .; V: TRBV7-3; D: TRBD2; J: TRBJ2-7; CDR3: CASSSIRGGEQYF; DNA: TGTGCCAGCAGCTCCATCCGGGGGGGCGAGCAGTACTTC
size: few; V: TRBV10-3; D: .; J: TRBJ1-1; CDR3: CAISESGTEAFF; DNA: TGTGCCATCAGTGAGTCCGGAACTGAAGCTTTCTTT
size: .; V: TRBV7-2; D: TRBD1; J: TRBJ2-3; CDR3: CASSPGTGVTQYF; DNA: TGTGCCAGCAGCCCAGGGACAGGGGTTACGCAGTATTTT
size: .; V: TRBV18; D: TRBD2; J: TRBJ2-5; CDR3: CASSSTSGGHQETQYF; DNA: TGTGCCAGCTCATCGACTAGCGGGGGGCACCAAGAGACCCAGTACTTC
size: .; V: TRBV14; D: .; J: TRBJ2-1; CDR3: CASSSRPNLRLGDEQFF; DNA: TGTGCCAGCAGCTCGCGACCGAACCTTAGACTGGGCGATGAGCAGTTCTTC